Presented here are 8 T cell receptor beta chains from one specimen sequenced in a study of T cells in Graves' hyperthyroidism and ophthalmopathy. RNA transcripts yielded amplified TCR beta CDR3 regions. An initial round of RT-PCR targeting the TCR CDR3 relied on the HTBI primer set. From the multiplex PCR reads, TCRdb called clonotypes with MiXCR, one entry per CDR3 protein. The sample yields fewer than 400,000 distinct CDR3 sequences, about a sixth seen once. The sequencing sample was made of blood. The origin of the receptors is a woman aged 18-29 years with Graves' hyperthyroidism that later progressed to Graves' ophthalmopathy.

This clonotype was seen repeatedly, ten times or more. The chain links TRBV15 to TRBJ1-4; D remains unclear. This CDR3 has 16 amino acids. The germline gives CDR1 LNHNV, CDR2 YYDKDF (reference sequence). The V gene lost 0 bases and the J gene lost 8 bases, with 16 bases spanning the gap. The CDR3 bases are TGTGCCACCAGCAGAGATGAGATGAGTGTGAGGGAAAAACTGTTTTTT. Residues: CATSRDEMSVREKLFF.

Many counts were recorded for this clonotype. V gene TRBV28 combines with J gene TRBJ2-7; D gene uncertain. In germline, CDR1 is MDHEN, CDR2 SYDVKM. The CDR3 is 13 residues long. The V gene lost 6 bases and the J gene lost 4 bases, with 13 bases spanning the gap. The CDR3 spells CASRPSKEYEQYF. DNA for the CDR3: TGTGCCAGCAGGCCGAGTAAAGAGTACGAGCAGTACTTC.

This clonotype was picked up many times. The gene calls are TRBV28 and TRBJ2-7; D gene uncertain. Germline V gene lookup returns CDR1 MDHEN and CDR2 SYDVKM. V was shortened by 2 bases and J by 3 bases, with 11 bases between the two germline ends. The CDR3 contains 14 residues. The CDR3 nucleotides read TGTGCCAGCAGTTTAAGGTTAGGGTTCTACGAGCAGTACTTC. It translates to CASSLRLGFYEQYF.

This clonotype has at least ten counts. V is TRBV27 and J is TRBJ2-1; 12 positions agree with TRBD1. Germline V CDR1 and CDR2: MNHEY, SMNVEV (reference sequence). This CDR3 region has 14 residues. With 4 bases clipped from V and 7 bases from J, the junction kept 2 bases outside the gene matches. This chain's CDR3 is CASSWGQGANEQFF. The DNA of the CDR3 is TGTGCCAGCAGTTGGGGACAGGGGGCTAATGAGCAGTTCTTC.

This clonotype was counted only a few times. The CDR3 is CSAIDIRLIGEQYF. CDR3 nucleotide sequence: TGCAGTGCTATCGACATTCGACTGATAGGGGAGCAGTACTTC. The chain is built from TRBV20-1 and TRBJ2-7; no clear D. This CDR3 comprises 14 residues. Trimming took 4 bases from V and 7 from J, leaving 20 bases between them. Per germline, CDR1 DFQATT and CDR2 SNEGSKA (reference sequence).

This clonotype was observed at least ten times. The genes are TRBV2 and TRBJ2-7; perhaps TRBD1 as D (6 bases). CDR1 is SNHLY and CDR2 is FYNNEI in the germline V gene. This CDR3 contains 12 residues. V lost 11 bases and J lost 1, with 12 bases in between. The CDR3 DNA reads TGTGCCTTACAGGGTAATTCCTACGAGCAGTACTTC. This translates into CALQGNSYEQYF.

This clonotype was seen many times. This chain joins TRBV5-6 and TRBJ2-1, with D unclear. Germline values: CDR1 SGHDT, CDR2 YYEEEE. The CDR3 is made up of 12 amino acids. V was cut by 4 bases and J by 6 bases, with 8 bases left in between. In DNA, the CDR3 is TGTGCCAGCAGCCAGAGTTTCAATGAGCAGTTCTTC. It translates to CASSQSFNEQFF.

This clonotype appeared many times. This chain uses TRBV20-1 with TRBJ2-7; D not certain. The V end was cut by 3 bases, the J end by 3 bases, with 6 bases between. This CDR3 is 11 amino acids long. In germline, CDR1 is DFQATT, CDR2 SNEGSKA (reference sequence). The CDR3 here is CSARFRYEQYF. In nucleotides, the CDR3 is TGCAGTGCTAGGTTTCGCTACGAGCAGTACTTC.